A single sample is the source of the 24 T cell receptor beta chains below, sequenced in a study of response to subunit inactivated influenza vaccine (dated by TCRdb to the late 2010s). Libraries were constructed by RT-PCR. Sequenced on an Illumina HiSeq 2500. TCRdb took the public reads, trimmed them with fastp at Q25, ran MiXCR for clone calling and kept in-frame beta chains. Each record represents a unique CDR3 protein, reported with the most common genes and DNA among its rows. This sample lists 700,000 to 800,000 distinct CDR3 sequences; approximately 17% were detected once. The ten largest clonotypes hold under 13% of the sample. Source: PBMCs from blood, taken around 5 days after vaccination. The source of these receptors is a man between 45 and 60 years old who received an inactivated influenza vaccine. Donor details come from another sample of the same person, matched by shared clones.

This clonotype was seen more than once but under ten times. V is TRBV10-3 and J is TRBJ2-7; 10 bases match TRBD1. Germline V gene sequence: CDR1 ENHRY, CDR2 SYGVKD. The V gene end was trimmed by 11 bases and the J gene end by 3 bases; junction bases not matched to a gene: 7. The CDR3 length is 13 residues. The CDR3, as DNA: TGTGCCGGAGGGACAGGGGAGGGCTACGAGCAGTACTTC. It codes for CAGGTGEGYEQYF.

The chain joins TRBV7-9 to TRBJ2-7; weak D call: TRBD2 (5 bases). The CDR3 totals 12 residues. With 5 bases removed from V and 3 bases from J, the gap between germline ends came to 8 bases. Per germline, CDR1 SEHNR and CDR2 FQNEAQ (reference sequence). For the CDR3, the DNA is TGTGCCAGCAGCATAACTAGCTACGAGCAGTACTTC. Its translation: CASSITSYEQYF.

The chain carries TRBV7-2 and TRBJ2-7; TRBD2 is a possible D gene (6 bases). This CDR3 has 15 residues. V was clipped by 4 bases and J by 4 bases, with 17 bases between them. Germline V lookup: CDR1 SGHTA, CDR2 FQGNSA. The CDR3 spells CASSSYTGTEYEQYF. The CDR3 coding sequence is TGTGCCAGCAGCTCCTATACCGGGACTGAATACGAGCAGTACTTC.

This rearrangement joins TRBV5-1 to TRBJ2-7; TRBD1 aligns across 8 bases. The CDR3 runs 15 residues. Germline loops: CDR1 SGHRS, CDR2 YFSETQ. V lost 3 bases, J lost 0 bases, and 5 bases stayed unmatched. The CDR3 bases are TGCGCCAGCAGCTGGGACAGGTCTGTCTCCTACGAGCAGTACTTC. As protein: CASSWDRSVSYEQYF.

The rearrangement uses TRBV5-1 and TRBJ2-7, with no clear D. The CDR3 consists of 14 residues. The germline V gene has CDR1 SGHRS and CDR2 YFSETQ. V shed 3 bases and J shed 0 bases, with 10 bases lying between them. Here the CDR3 reads CASSSERYSYEQYF. CDR3 DNA sequence: TGCGCCAGCAGCTCCGAACGTTACTCCTACGAGCAGTACTTC.

There are a few counts of this clonotype. The CDR3 sequence: CASSFRDNSYEQYF. The CDR3 DNA reads TGTGCCAGCAGCTTCCGGGACAACTCCTACGAGCAGTACTTC. The chain joins TRBV9 to TRBJ2-7; D is possibly TRBD1 (6 bases). Germline values: CDR1 SGDLS, CDR2 YYNGEE. The CDR3 runs to 14 residues. V was shortened by 4 bases and J by 0 bases, with 11 bases between the two germline ends.

The CDR3 DNA is TGTGCCAGCAGTCCTGGGGGGGCGAACACCGGGGAGCTGTTTTTT. Amino acids: CASSPGGANTGELFF. V gene TRBV6-2 or TRBV6-3 combines with J gene TRBJ2-2; 7 bases fit TRBD2. This CDR3 is 15 amino acids long. V was clipped by 5 bases and J by 0 bases; unmatched bases: 3. Germline V gene data show CDR1 as MNHEY and CDR2 as SVGEGT.

The chain is built from TRBV10-3 and TRBJ1-1; D is undetermined. CDR1 ENHRY and CDR2 SYGVKD come from the germline V gene. With 8 bases removed from V and 1 base from J, the gap between germline ends came to 11 bases. This CDR3 is 13 amino acids long. CDR3 sequence: CAIYSDQNTEAFF. The CDR3 DNA reads as TGTGCCATCTATTCGGACCAGAACACTGAAGCTTTCTTT.

CDR3 nucleotide sequence: TGCGCCAGCAGCTCCCTGGGGGACAGAAGATACAATGAGCAGTTCTTC. Its translation: CASSSLGDRRYNEQFF. V and J are TRBV5-1 and TRBJ2-1; TRBD1 aligns across 7 bases. With 3 bases clipped from V and 4 bases from J, the junction kept 10 bases outside the gene matches. Germline-derived CDR1 and CDR2 are SGHRS and YFSETQ. The CDR3 consists of 16 residues.

The V call is TRBV5-1, the J call TRBJ2-5; 10 bases line up with TRBD2. Germline-derived CDR1 and CDR2 are SGHRS and YFSETQ. The ends lost 4 bases at V and 6 bases at J; junction bases unmatched: 12. This CDR3 has 16 amino acids. CDR3 sequence reads: CASSGGAGGLAKTQYF. CDR3 DNA: TGCGCCAGCAGCGGGGGAGCGGGGGGGCTCGCGAAGACCCAGTACTTC.

This clonotype was seen ten or more times. The chain joins TRBV5-1 to TRBJ2-7; 7 bases align to TRBD1. This CDR3 spans 13 amino acids. CDR1 and CDR2 from the germline V gene are SGHRS and YFSETQ. V was pared by 3 bases and J by 1 base, with 1 base of the junction left unmatched. CDR3 sequence: CASSWGQSYEQYF. In nucleotides, the CDR3 is TGCGCCAGCAGCTGGGGACAGTCCTACGAGCAGTACTTC. Looking up the rest from reference TRBV5-1 and TRBJ2-7 gives the full variable domain: KAGVTQTPRYLIKTRGQQVTLSCSPISGHRSVSWYQQTPGQGLQFLFEYFSETQRNKGNFPGRFSGRQFSNSRSEMNVSTLELGDSALYLCASSWGQSYEQYFGPGTRLTVT.

The chain uses TRBV7-9 and TRBJ2-6; possible D gene TRBD1, 6 bases. V dropped 6 bases and J dropped 2 bases, with 17 bases sitting between them. This CDR3 region has 17 residues. CDR1 is SEHNR, CDR2 FQNEAQ, per germline (reference sequence). CDR3 nucleotides: TGTGCCAGCAGGCCACCCCCGAGACAGGCTGGGGCCAACGTCCTGACTTTC. Translating it yields CASRPPPRQAGANVLTF.

The chain couples TRBV6-1 to TRBJ1-2, with D perhaps TRBD1 (6 bases). V was trimmed by 6 bases and J by 7 bases, leaving 15 bases between them. Germline CDR1 reads MNHNS; CDR2 reads SASEGT. This CDR3 is 13 amino acids long. In DNA form, the CDR3 reads TGTGCCAGCAGCAGGGGTAGATTTAGTGGCTACACCTTC. Translation gives CASSRGRFSGYTF.

The genes are TRBV7-2 and TRBJ2-7, with 9 bases identical to TRBD2. Trimming cost V 2 bases and J 0 bases; bases outside gene matches: 8. The CDR3 runs to 17 residues. Looked up from germline, CDR1 is SGHTA and CDR2 is FQGNSA. CDR3 amino acids: CASSLFSTTSGSYEQYF. CDR3 coding DNA: TGTGCCAGCAGCTTATTTTCGACGACTAGCGGCTCCTACGAGCAGTACTTC.

The CDR3 bases are TGTGCCAGCAGTTACCCACTGACAGGGGGACCCTACGAGCAGTACTTC. It encodes CASSYPLTGGPYEQYF. The V gene is TRBV6-2 or TRBV6-3, the J gene TRBJ2-7; 9 positions agree with TRBD1. The CDR3 loop spans 16 amino acids. With 2 bases clipped from V and 2 bases from J, the junction kept 7 bases outside the gene matches. Looked up from germline, CDR1 is MNHEY and CDR2 is SVGEGT.

This clonotype was seen more than once but under ten times. The chain employs TRBV12-3 or TRBV12-4 and TRBJ2-1; D gene uncertain. The V and J ends lost 3 bases and 4 bases respectively, with 16 bases between them. The CDR3 is made up of 16 amino acids. The CDR3 DNA reads TGTGCCAGCAGTTTGAGAAAGTGGGTCGGGTACAATGAGCAGTTCTTC. Protein product: CASSLRKWVGYNEQFF.

The chain employs TRBV20-1 and TRBJ1-6; 7 nucleotides match TRBD1. The CDR3 length is 16 residues. V was pared by 0 bases and J by 9 bases, with 11 bases of the junction left unmatched. Germline V gene sequence: CDR1 DFQATT, CDR2 SNEGSKA (reference sequence). The CDR3 loop is CSARELEGQPTSPLHF. In nucleotides, the CDR3 is TGCAGTGCTAGAGAACTAGAGGGACAGCCAACTTCACCCCTCCACTTT.

This clonotype was observed a handful of times. The chain is built from TRBV4-3 and TRBJ1-2; maybe TRBD1 (5 bases). The V end was cut by 0 bases, the J end by 1 base, with 12 bases between. The germline V gene has CDR1 LGHNA and CDR2 YSLEER. CDR3 length: 16 residues. CDR3 nucleotide sequence: TGCGCCAGCAGCCAAGATAGTCGGACATATAACTATGGCTACACCTTC. It codes for CASSQDSRTYNYGYTF.

This clonotype appeared a few times. The chain carries TRBV20-1 and TRBJ2-1; 7 nucleotides align to TRBD1. The CDR3 totals 12 residues. From germline, CDR1 is DFQATT and CDR2 SNEGSKA (reference sequence). The CDR3 loop is CSRDSRINEQFF. CDR3 nucleotide sequence: TGCAGCCGGGACAGCAGGATCAATGAGCAGTTCTTC.

The table lists this clonotype with a few counts. This sequence joins TRBV4-1 and TRBJ2-3; 7 bases agree with TRBD1. The trim removed 0 bases at V and 0 bases at J, leaving 18 bases unmatched. CDR1 is MGHRA, CDR2 YSYEKL, per germline. CDR3 size: 21 residues. CDR3 region: CASSQDLITRGTLSSTDTQYF. CDR3 bases: TGCGCCAGCAGCCAAGATTTGATTACCAGGGGGACCCTTTCTAGCACAGATACGCAGTATTTT.

This clonotype was seen a handful of times. The J gene is TRBJ1-1, the V gene TRBV5-5, with 8 bases lining up with TRBD1. CDR1 and CDR2 (germline): SGHKS, YYEKEE (reference sequence). The junction had 3 bases not matched to a gene; V was cut back by 2 bases and J by 0 bases. The CDR3 runs 15 residues. For the CDR3, the DNA is TGTGCCAGCAGCTTCTCAGGGGGCCTGAACACTGAAGCTTTCTTT. It codes for CASSFSGGLNTEAFF.

The rearrangement joins TRBV20-1 to TRBJ1-2; no clear D. V was pared by 6 bases and J by 5 bases, with 7 bases between. The CDR3 contains 10 residues. Germline lookup yields CDR1 DFQATT and CDR2 SNEGSKA (reference sequence). The CDR3 DNA reads TGCAGTGCAAACGAGTATGGCTACACCTTC. Protein sequence: CSANEYGYTF.

Only a few counts were recorded for this clonotype. The chain joins TRBV20-1 to TRBJ1-4; a weak D match, TRBD1 (6 bases). The V gene's germline CDR1 is DFQATT and CDR2 SNEGSKA (reference sequence). The length of the CDR3 is 17 residues. V was cut by 0 bases and J by 7 bases, with 21 bases left in between. The DNA for the CDR3 is TGCAGTGCTAGAGATGCGCAGGGGCGTGGGAATTTTGAAAAACTGTTTTTT. Encoded protein: CSARDAQGRGNFEKLFF.

The V gene is TRBV7-8, the J gene TRBJ2-7; D unresolved. Germline loops: CDR1 SGHVS, CDR2 FQNEAQ. V shed 3 bases and J shed 10 bases, with 10 bases lying between them. This CDR3 is built from 11 residues. CDR3 DNA: TGTGCCAGCAGCTTCGGAGCTCGTCAGTACTTC. Translated, it gives CASSFGARQYF.